This TCR beta chain was documented in a study of neurological immune-mediated disorders. Libraries from sorted cells used 900,000 or so T cells (CD4+ or CD8+). Findings of the study overall: HTLV-1-associated myelopathy showed the most TCR clonal expansion; multiple sclerosis the least, below healthy controls. Across subjects, expanded clones had no CDR3 amino acid sequences in common, pointing to private repertoires in all groups.

The germline CDR1 and CDR2 sequences are SGHTA and FQGNSA. CDR3 length equals 14 residues. V gave up 7 bases and J gave up 4 bases, with 13 bases separating them. The cDNA was generated through 5'RACE incorporating 10-nucleotide random UMIs. One entry per CDR3 protein, called by TCRdb with MiXCR from the 5' RACE reads. The table has roughly 30,000 distinct CDR3 sequences, under 6.5% seen once. At least ten counts were recorded for this clonotype. Antigen: not known. This chain links TRBV7-2 with TRBJ2-2, with D maybe TRBD1 (5 bases). The TCR sequence derives from a woman in her 50s in good health. Input material: CD4+ T cells from blood. The CDR3 loop reads CASNSQATTGELFF. The CDR3 DNA reads TGTGCCAGCAACTCACAGGCTACCACCGGGGAGCTGTTTTTT.